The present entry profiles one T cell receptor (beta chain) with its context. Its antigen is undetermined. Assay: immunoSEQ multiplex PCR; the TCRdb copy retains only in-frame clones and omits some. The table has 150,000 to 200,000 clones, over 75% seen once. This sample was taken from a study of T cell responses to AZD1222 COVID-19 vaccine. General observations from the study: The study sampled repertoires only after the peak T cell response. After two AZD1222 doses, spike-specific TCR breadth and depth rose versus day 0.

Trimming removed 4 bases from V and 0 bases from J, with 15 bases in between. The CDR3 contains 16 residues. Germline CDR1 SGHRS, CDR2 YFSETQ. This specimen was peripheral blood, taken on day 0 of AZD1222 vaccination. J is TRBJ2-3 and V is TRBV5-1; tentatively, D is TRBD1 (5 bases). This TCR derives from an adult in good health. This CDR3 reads CASSQGSATSTDTQYF. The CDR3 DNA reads TGCGCCAGCAGCCAGGGCAGCGCAACTAGCACAGATACGCAGTATTTT. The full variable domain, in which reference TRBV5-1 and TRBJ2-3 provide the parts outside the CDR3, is KAGVTQTPRYLIKTRGQQVTLSCSPISGHRSVSWYQQTPGQGLQFLFEYFSETQRNKGNFPGRFSGRQFSNSRSEMNVSTLELGDSALYLCASSQGSATSTDTQYFGPGTRLTVL.